Each of the 14 T cell receptor beta chains below was sequenced from the same sample in a study of CD8 T cells in Susac syndrome. After extraction with the RNeasy kit, about 0.45 to 1 ug of the RNA was reverse transcribed using random hexamers. TCRdb re-derived calls from the immunoSEQ multiplex PCR reads in MiXCR, one entry per CDR3 protein. Found here are under 200,000 distinct CDR3 sequences, 90% to 97% of them singletons; the top ten hold about 0.12%. The sample consisted of CD4+ T cells from PBMCs. All receptors come from a human donor with Susac syndrome.

CDR3: CASGVTGTRAETQYF. The CDR3 nucleotides are TGTGCCAGCGGAGTAACCGGGACTCGAGCTGAGACCCAGTACTTC. The V and J genes are TRBV25-1 and TRBJ2-5; tentative D call: TRBD2 (6 bases). The CDR3 totals 15 residues. The germline CDR1 and CDR2 sequences are MGHDK and SYGVNS. Trimming took off 8 bases at V and 5 bases at J, with 21 bases between the two ends. Full variable domain (missing parts from reference TRBV25-1 and TRBJ2-5): EADIYQTPRYLVIGTGKKITLECSQTMGHDKMYWYQQDPGMELHLIHYSYGVNSTEKGDLSSESTVSRIRTEHFPLTLESARPSHTSQYLCASGVTGTRAETQYFGPGTRLLVL.

The rearrangement links TRBV4-3 to TRBJ2-3, with TRBD2 identical over 10 bases. The CDR3 spans 20 residues. V shed 1 base and J 2 bases; nucleotides not matched to a gene: 15. Germline lookup yields CDR1 LGHNA and CDR2 YSLEER. CDR3 sequence: CASSQAALAGDPAATDTQYF. The DNA for the CDR3 is TGCGCCAGCAGCCAAGCCGCGCTAGCGGGAGACCCGGCCGCCACAGATACGCAGTATTTT.

J is TRBJ2-7 and V is TRBV28; D is possibly TRBD1 or TRBD2 (5 bases each). The V end lost 6 bases, the J end lost 6 bases, and 15 bases lay between the germline ends. The CDR3 contains 13 residues. CDR1 and CDR2 from the germline V gene are MDHEN and SYDVKM. The CDR3 here is CASRPASGAEQYF. For the CDR3, the DNA is TGTGCCAGCAGGCCCGCGTCCGGGGCCGAGCAGTACTTC.

The chain links TRBV5-6 to TRBJ2-7; 8 nucleotides match TRBD1. V shed 4 bases, J shed 2 bases, and the junction held 5 bases outside the gene matches. This CDR3 contains 14 residues. From germline, CDR1 is SGHDT and CDR2 YYEEEE. The CDR3 loop is CASSLTGGTYEQYV. The CDR3 nucleotides are TGTGCCAGCAGCCTTACAGGGGGGACCTACGAGCAGTACGTC.

V and J are TRBV9 and TRBJ2-1; 7 bases line up with TRBD2. The CDR3 spans 16 residues. J gave up 0 bases and V 0 bases, and 3 bases lay outside the gene matches. Germline CDR1 SGDLS, CDR2 YYNGEE. CDR3 in DNA: TGTGCCAGCAGCGTAGCGTCGGGAGGCTCCTACAATGAGCAGTTCTTC. Its protein product is CASSVASGGSYNEQFF.

V gene TRBV29-1 combines with J gene TRBJ2-5; maybe TRBD1 (6 bases). Trimming shortened V by 4 bases and J by 4 bases, and 19 bases separated the two germline ends. CDR1 and CDR2 (germline): SQVTM, ANQGSEA. CDR3 length: 15 residues. The CDR3 sequence is CSVVIRQGMGETQYF. The CDR3, as DNA: TGCAGCGTTGTAATTAGGCAGGGGATGGGAGAGACCCAGTACTTC.

Only one count was recorded for this clonotype. The chain joins TRBV14 to TRBJ2-7; D gene ambiguous. The germline V gene encodes CDR1 SGHDN and CDR2 FVKESK. This CDR3 is built from 13 residues. The V gene lost 0 bases and the J gene lost 3 bases, with 6 bases spanning the gap. CDR3 loop: CASSQDLGYEQYF. CDR3 in DNA: TGTGCCAGCAGCCAAGATCTCGGCTACGAGCAGTACTTC.

The chain has TRBV20-1 and TRBJ2-7, with TRBD1 matching over 9 bases. CDR1 is DFQATT, CDR2 SNEGSKA, per germline (reference sequence). Trimming took 5 bases from V and 3 from J; bases not matched to a gene: 5. The CDR3 runs to 13 residues. The CDR3 coding sequence is TGCAGTGCTTTGGCGACAGGGGGCTACGAGCAGTACTTC. It translates to CSALATGGYEQYF.

The rearrangement joins TRBV7-3 to TRBJ2-4; D call uncertain. Germline V gene lookup returns CDR1 SGHTA and CDR2 FQGTGA. Trimming stripped 5 bases from V and 9 bases from J, with 14 bases between. The CDR3 is 13 amino acids. CDR3 sequence reads: CASSLMGTGIQYF. CDR3 bases: TGTGCCAGCAGCCTCATGGGTACTGGCATTCAGTACTTC.

The V gene is TRBV7-2, the J gene TRBJ2-7; no clear D. CDR1 is SGHTA and CDR2 is FQGNSA in the germline V gene. CDR3 length: 12 amino acids. V was cut by 7 bases and J by 6 bases, with 13 bases left in between. The CDR3 nucleotides read TGTGCCAGCACCAATCCTCGGTCCGAGCAGTACTTC. This codes for CASTNPRSEQYF.

This clonotype appeared a single time. The chain combines TRBV6-6 with TRBJ2-7, with 7 nucleotides matching TRBD2. Germline V gene data show CDR1 as MNHNY and CDR2 as SVGAGI (reference sequence). The CDR3 totals 15 residues. J lost 1 base, V lost 2 bases, and 5 bases had no gene match. The CDR3 loop reads CASSYAGGTSYEQYF. CDR3 in DNA: TGTGCCAGCAGTTACGCCGGGGGGACGTCCTACGAGCAGTACTTC.

The J gene is TRBJ2-7, the V gene TRBV18, with D perhaps TRBD1 or TRBD2 (5 bases each). V lost 1 base and J lost 6, with 13 bases in between. The CDR3 extends over 14 amino acids. Per germline, CDR1 KGHSH and CDR2 LQKENI. CDR3 residues: CASSPQTGTGEQYV. As DNA, the CDR3 is TGTGCCAGCTCACCACAAACCGGGACCGGCGAGCAGTACGTC.

The chain recombines TRBV2 with TRBJ2-1; TRBD1 or TRBD2 may be the D gene (6 bases each). Germline V CDR1 and CDR2: SNHLY, FYNNEI. The CDR3 consists of 14 residues. Trimming shortened V by 4 bases and J by 7 bases, and 14 bases separated the two germline ends. The CDR3 bases are TGTGCCAGCAGTGCTACCCGGGGGCTGAATGAGCAGTTCTTC. Translation gives CASSATRGLNEQFF.

This chain links TRBV5-6 with TRBJ2-5; D might be TRBD1 (6 bases). Germline CDR1 reads SGHDT; CDR2 reads YYEEEE. This CDR3 region has 14 residues. V was trimmed by 3 bases and J by 3 bases, leaving 12 bases between them. The CDR3 bases are TGTGCCAGCAGCTCACAGGGTTTGGAAGAGACCCAGTACTTC. Protein sequence: CASSSQGLEETQYF.